Included here is one TCR beta chain sequence, with context. This specimen belongs to a study of T cell responses to AZD1222 COVID-19 vaccine. This CDR3 has 13 residues. Germline assignment: CDR1 MRHNA and CDR2 SNTAGT. The V gene lost 7 bases and the J gene lost 4 bases, with 13 bases spanning the gap. Assay used: immunoSEQ multiplex PCR; TCRdb lists only in-frame clones, some missing. The sample lists 130,000 to 150,000 clones, around 90% occurring once. This receptor was identified in an adult in good health. The chain employs TRBV6-4 and TRBJ1-2, with unresolved D. Specimen: peripheral blood, collected on day 0 of AZD1222 vaccination. CDR3 protein: CASKPSAGYGYTF. CDR3 nucleotide sequence: TGTGCCAGCAAACCCTCGGCGGGCTATGGCTACACCTTC.